This T cell receptor (beta chain) was recorded in a study of blood T cell repertoires in COVID-19. Turning to the study itself: There were acute and convalescent COVID-19 samples, and they came from the United States, Italy and Spain.

CDR1 ENHRY and CDR2 SYGVKD come from the germline V gene. This CDR3 region has 16 residues. J was trimmed by 6 bases and V by 0 bases; bases with no gene match: 10. While infection was still active, Seattle patients were enrolled and then followed longitudinally. In the original analysis: Estimates of nucleated cell counts were drawn from the amplification of reference gene primers. This table comes from immunoSEQ multiplex PCR, and its TCRdb copy is limited to in-frame clones, with some not included. V, J and clone size are those of that table, while D and trimming were read from the DNA. The sample lists 150,000 to 200,000 clones, over 80% occurring once.

Sample: peripheral blood. This chain uses TRBV10-3 with TRBJ1-1; the match to TRBD1 covers 7 bases. This clonotype originated in a man under 40 with COVID-19, enrolled during active disease. The CDR3 DNA reads TGTGCCATCAGTGAGTCGATCAGGGGGAGCAAGGCTGAAGCTTTCTTT. Translated: CAISESIRGSKAEAFF.